These 27 T cell receptor beta chains were all obtained from the same sample, sequenced in a study of shared clonotypes between healthy human individuals. Naive CD8 cells comprised CD45RO-negative, CCR7-positively selected cells, excluding terminally differentiated effector memory CD45RA+ cells. Libraries were prepared by immunoSEQ multiplex PCR; TCRdb keeps only in-frame clonotypes and omits some of them. The profile shows hundreds of thousands of clones, 80% to 95% of them singletons. The sample was naive CD8+ T cells sorted from blood. The receptor source for this set is a man aged 25-45 years in good health.

The CDR3 coding sequence is TGTGCCAGCAGTGTACGGACAGGGCCTGGAAACACCATATATTTT. Encoded protein: CASSVRTGPGNTIYF. This chain connects TRBV2 to TRBJ1-3; 8 nucleotides line up with TRBD1. Unmatched junction bases numbered 4, after V lost 4 bases and J lost 2 bases. Germline V gene data show CDR1 as SNHLY and CDR2 as FYNNEI. This CDR3 is 15 amino acids long. Full variable domain (rest looked up from reference TRBV2 and TRBJ1-3): EPEVTQTPSHQVTQMGQEVILRCVPISNHLYFYWYRQILGQKVEFLVSFYNNEISEKSEIFDDQFSVERPDGSNFTLKIRSTKLEDSAMYFCASSVRTGPGNTIYFGEGSWLTVV.

This clone was recorded a few times. The rearrangement uses TRBV2 and TRBJ2-1; possibly TRBD1 for D (5 bases). This CDR3 region has 15 residues. Germline-derived CDR1 and CDR2 are SNHLY and FYNNEI. Trimming stripped 3 bases from V and 0 bases from J, with 9 bases between. The CDR3 region has the DNA TGTGCCAGCAGTGAGACGGACAACTCCTACAATGAGCAGTTCTTC. It specifies CASSETDNSYNEQFF.

CDR3 bases: TGTGCCAGTAGTGCCGGGACAGGGGTTATCTACGAGCAGTACTTC. It translates to CASSAGTGVIYEQYF. The chain links TRBV19 to TRBJ2-7, with 10 bases identical to TRBD1. V shed 5 bases and J 3 bases; nucleotides not matched to a gene: 7. The CDR3 consists of 15 residues. CDR1 and CDR2 (germline): LNHDA, SQIVND (reference sequence).

The chain combines TRBV9 with TRBJ1-1; D might be TRBD1 (5 bases). The germline gives CDR1 SGDLS, CDR2 YYNGEE. V dropped 2 bases and J dropped 4 bases, with 15 bases sitting between them. The CDR3 runs 15 residues. In nucleotides, the CDR3 is TGTGCCAGCAGCGTGGGGGATCTTCGGATCACTGAAGCTTTCTTT. This codes for CASSVGDLRITEAFF.

To note about this clone: At one of its ends the junction is not consistent with the germline gene, which may arise from a read error. The chain combines TRBV7-8 with TRBJ2-7, with D possibly being TRBD2 (5 bases). This CDR3 contains 14 residues. Per germline, CDR1 SGHVS and CDR2 FQNEAQ. CDR3 in amino acids: CASSLGASIYGQYF. The CDR3 DNA reads TGTGCCAGCTCCTTGGGAGCGTCTATCTACGGGCAGTACTTC.

The chain uses TRBV18 and TRBJ1-1; 7 bases align to TRBD1. The CDR3 has 16 residues. Germline-derived CDR1 and CDR2 are KGHSH and LQKENI. Losses at the gene ends were 3 bases for V and 1 base for J; bases not matched to a gene: 8. CDR3 DNA sequence: TGTGCCAGCTCACCCTCTGACAGGGCCAAGAACACTGAAGCTTTCTTT. Amino acid sequence: CASSPSDRAKNTEAFF.

The V gene is TRBV28, the J gene TRBJ1-5; maybe TRBD1 (6 bases). The CDR3 runs 15 residues. Between the trimmed V and J ends, which lost 2 bases and 5 bases, there was a span of 13 bases. Germline V gives CDR1 MDHEN, CDR2 SYDVKM. CDR3 bases: TGTGCCAGCAGTTTAAGGGCAGGGGCCGATCAGCCCCAGCATTTT. As protein: CASSLRAGADQPQHF. Full variable domain (rest looked up from reference TRBV28 and TRBJ1-5): DVKVTQSSRYLVKRTGEKVFLECVQDMDHENMFWYRQDPGLGLRLIYFSYDVKMKEKGDIPEGYSVSREKKERFSLILESASTNQTSMYLCASSLRAGADQPQHFGDGTRLSIL.

This chain connects TRBV4-3 to TRBJ2-2; either TRBD1 or TRBD2 may fit D (5 bases each). This CDR3 spans 16 amino acids. With 0 bases removed from V and 1 base from J, the gap between germline ends came to 9 bases. Germline CDR1 and CDR2: LGHNA and YSLEER. CDR3 sequence reads: CASSQDGTGNTGELFF. The DNA of the CDR3 is TGCGCCAGCAGCCAAGATGGGACCGGGAACACCGGGGAGCTGTTTTTT.

The chain links TRBV27 to TRBJ2-7, with D possibly called TRBD1 or TRBD2 (5 bases each). Trimming stripped 5 bases from V and 1 base from J, with 18 bases between. Germline CDR1 MNHEY, CDR2 SMNVEV (reference sequence). The CDR3 runs to 16 residues. The CDR3 sequence: CASSLRSGAKSYEQYF. In DNA form, the CDR3 reads TGTGCCAGCAGTCTAAGATCCGGGGCGAAATCCTACGAGCAGTACTTC.

This sequence joins TRBV5-1 and TRBJ1-4; D unresolved. In germline, CDR1 is SGHRS, CDR2 YFSETQ. The CDR3 runs to 14 residues. V lost 3 bases and J lost 5, with 11 bases in between. As DNA, the CDR3 is TGCGCCAGCAGCTATTTGGGTTCAAATGAAAAACTGTTTTTT. Translating gives CASSYLGSNEKLFF.

The chain joins TRBV20-1 to TRBJ2-2; D unclear. Trimming cost V 6 bases and J 4 bases, with 6 bases left between them. CDR3 size: 11 residues. Germline CDR1 is DFQATT and CDR2 is SNEGSKA (reference sequence). The CDR3 region has the DNA TGCAGTGCCAAAGCCACCGGGGAGCTGTTTTTT. It codes for CSAKATGELFF.

This chain connects TRBV28 to TRBJ2-7, with D possibly TRBD1 on 6 matching bases. This CDR3 has 17 residues. Trimming took off 3 bases at V and 0 bases at J, with 18 bases between the two ends. Looked up from germline, CDR1 is MDHEN and CDR2 is SYDVKM. CDR3 DNA: TGTGCCAGCAGTTTTCTCTCCAGGGACACCTACTCCTACGAGCAGTACTTC. Translating it yields CASSFLSRDTYSYEQYF.

The genes are TRBV6-6 and TRBJ2-7; D unclear. Trimming pared 2 bases from V and 0 bases from J, leaving 8 bases between. This CDR3 comprises 14 residues. Germline V gene sequence: CDR1 MNHNY, CDR2 SVGAGI (reference sequence). The CDR3 DNA is TGTGCCAGCAGTTACGGGGAATTCTCCTACGAGCAGTACTTC. Protein product: CASSYGEFSYEQYF.

The gene calls are TRBV21-1 and TRBJ1-3. TRBV21-1 is tagged as a pseudogene. This CDR3 has 16 amino acids. The DNA for the CDR3 is TGTGCCAGCAGCAAAGGCCCTCTGGATCCTGGAAACACCATATATTTT. Amino acids: CASSKGPLDPGNTIYF.

This chain uses TRBV11-3 with TRBJ2-1; D is ambiguous. Trimming left V 4 bases short and J 9 bases short, with 22 bases between. In germline, CDR1 is SGHNT, CDR2 YENEEA. The CDR3 is 16 residues long. The CDR3, as DNA: TGTGCCAGCAGCTCATATTCCACAGCCGTATTGGGTGAGCAGTTCTTC. As protein: CASSSYSTAVLGEQFF.

The chain is built from TRBV5-6 and TRBJ2-3; the D gene is possibly TRBD1 (5 bases). Germline CDR1 and CDR2: SGHDT and YYEEEE. This CDR3 spans 13 amino acids. Trimming stripped 5 bases from V and 10 bases from J, with 17 bases between. The CDR3 DNA follows: TGTGCCAGCAGGAGACAACAGAGCAGGGCGCAGTATTTT. Translation gives CASRRQQSRAQYF.

This rearrangement joins TRBV5-4 to TRBJ2-7, with TRBD2 matching over 14 bases. Germline-derived CDR1 and CDR2 are SGHNT and YYREEE (reference sequence). With 3 bases clipped from V and 6 bases from J, the junction kept 5 bases outside the gene matches. CDR3 length: 15 residues. The CDR3 sequence is CASSSTTSGRGEQYF. For the CDR3, the DNA is TGTGCCAGCAGCTCCACGACTAGCGGGAGGGGCGAGCAGTACTTC.

The V gene is TRBV4-1, the J gene TRBJ2-1; no reliable D call. The germline V gene has CDR1 MGHRA and CDR2 YSYEKL. The V and J ends lost 1 base and 8 bases respectively, with 15 bases between them. The CDR3 covers 15 residues. In DNA, the CDR3 is TGCGCCAGCAGCCAAGTGATCGGTATCAACTATGAGCAGTTCTTC. Its protein product is CASSQVIGINYEQFF.

This clone is a singleton in its sample. The rearrangement joins TRBV6-1 to TRBJ2-3; TRBD2 matches 10 bases. V was clipped by 4 bases and J by 4 bases; unmatched bases: 5. This CDR3 is built from 15 residues. Germline CDR1 reads MNHNS; CDR2 reads SASEGT. The CDR3 nucleotides read TGTGCCAGCAGTGCCCTAGCGGGAGCCCCAGATACGCAGTATTTT. Its translation is CASSALAGAPDTQYF.

The chain has TRBV29-1 and TRBJ1-2; 8 bases align to TRBD1. Unmatched junction bases numbered 9, after V lost 3 bases and J lost 3 bases. The CDR3 length is 15 residues. The germline CDR1 and CDR2 sequences are SQVTM and ANQGSEA. CDR3 coding DNA: TGCAGCGTTGACGGGGTAGACAGGGGTGACTATGGCTACACCTTC. Amino acid sequence: CSVDGVDRGDYGYTF.

The table lists this clone with many counts. CDR3 DNA: TGTGCCAGCAGTGACTCGACAGGGGGCGCAGATACGCAGTATTTT. Protein product: CASSDSTGGADTQYF. The chain is built from TRBV6-4 and TRBJ2-3; the match to TRBD1 covers 10 bases. The J segment lost 4 bases and the V segment lost 0 bases, leaving 1 base of the junction unmatched. The CDR3 length is 15 residues. Per germline, CDR1 MRHNA and CDR2 SNTAGT.

Details on this clone: Distinct nucleotide sequences in the sample also encode this CDR3. V usage is TRBV27 and J usage is TRBJ1-5; D not resolved. CDR1 is MNHEY and CDR2 is SMNVEV in the germline V gene (reference sequence). The CDR3 loop spans 12 amino acids. V lost 3 bases to trimming and J lost 4 bases, with 4 bases between them. CDR3 DNA: TGTGCCAGCAGTTTTGGGAATCAGCCCCAGCATTTT. Translation: CASSFGNQPQHF.

The chain recombines TRBV7-9 with TRBJ2-7; 10 bases are shared with TRBD2. The CDR3 has 16 residues. CDR1 is SEHNR, CDR2 FQNEAQ, per germline (reference sequence). V lost 4 bases and J lost 4; bases outside the gene matches: 10. Here the CDR3 reads CASSSLVSSGSYEQYF. The CDR3 region has the DNA TGTGCCAGCAGCTCACTGGTCTCTAGCGGGAGTTACGAGCAGTACTTC.

This rearrangement joins TRBV15 to TRBJ1-1; no reliable D call. This CDR3 comprises 13 residues. In germline, CDR1 is LNHNV, CDR2 YYDKDF (reference sequence). The ends were cut back, 5 bases at V and 4 bases at J, with 11 bases in the middle. This CDR3 reads CATSWRTPTEAFF. The DNA for the CDR3 is TGTGCCACCAGCTGGAGGACTCCCACTGAAGCTTTCTTT.

The chain couples TRBV11-3 to TRBJ2-2; D might be TRBD1 or TRBD2, each matching 5 bases. Between the trimmed V and J ends, which lost 3 bases and 5 bases, there was a span of 13 bases. CDR3 length: 15 amino acids. The germline V gene has CDR1 SGHNT and CDR2 YENEEA. The CDR3 DNA reads as TGTGCCAGCAGCTTGGACGGGGCTGGGACCGGGGAGCTGTTTTTT. Translating gives CASSLDGAGTGELFF.

The rearrangement joins TRBV5-1 to TRBJ2-1; perhaps TRBD1 as D (6 bases). The CDR3 length is 17 residues. Trimming cost V 0 bases and J 2 bases, with 15 bases left between them. Germline V lookup: CDR1 SGHRS, CDR2 YFSETQ. The CDR3 bases are TGCGCCAGCAGCTTGGCCCAGGGGTATGAGCCCTACAATGAGCAGTTCTTC. It yields the protein CASSLAQGYEPYNEQFF. The complete variable domain, with remaining parts taken from reference TRBV5-1 and TRBJ2-1, reads KAGVTQTPRYLIKTRGQQVTLSCSPISGHRSVSWYQQTPGQGLQFLFEYFSETQRNKGNFPGRFSGRQFSNSRSEMNVSTLELGDSALYLCASSLAQGYEPYNEQFFGPGTRLTVL.

CDR3 nucleotides: TGCAGCGTCGGACCCGAGAATATCCAAGAGACCCAGTACTTC. Its protein product is CSVGPENIQETQYF. This sequence joins TRBV29-1 and TRBJ2-5, with D unclear. V lost 6 bases to trimming and J lost 1 base, with 15 bases between them. The CDR3 is made up of 14 amino acids. Germline assignment: CDR1 SQVTM and CDR2 ANQGSEA.